This paragraph covers one T cell receptor beta chain sequence. Profiling relied on immunoSEQ multiplex PCR, and the TCRdb table lists in-frame clones only, not all of them. The sample has some 40,000 clones; roughly nine tenths are singletons. These data originate in a study of T cell changes during pregnancy in multiple sclerosis. This CDR3 comprises 13 residues. From germline, CDR1 is MNHEY and CDR2 SMNVEV (reference sequence). V was pared by 3 bases and J by 5 bases, with 10 bases between. The sequence was obtained from a female donor in good health, enrolled as a control in a pregnancy study. The chain has TRBV27 and TRBJ2-5; a weak D match, TRBD2 (6 bases). The input for sequencing was CD4+ T cells from peripheral blood mononuclear cells, taken in the third trimester of pregnancy. Here the CDR3 DNA reads TGTGCCAGCAGTTTCACGGGGAGGGAGACCCAGTACTTC. Its protein is CASSFTGRETQYF.